These 16 T cell receptor beta chains came from one sample sequenced in a study of T cells after yellow fever vaccination. TCRdb re-called the 5' RACE reads through MiXCR, storing one row per CDR3 protein. The sample contains about 510,000 distinct CDR3 sequences, 21% of which appear only once. Source: PBMCs, taken 21 days after the first yellow fever vaccination. These TCRs come from a man younger than 30 who received the YFV17D yellow fever vaccine.

This clonotype was seen more than once but under ten times. The J gene is TRBJ2-1, the V gene TRBV2, with TRBD2 as a possible D gene (6 bases). V was shortened by 8 bases and J by 5 bases, with 16 bases between the two germline ends. This CDR3 is 14 amino acids long. Per the germline V gene, CDR1 is SNHLY and CDR2 is FYNNEI. For the CDR3, the DNA is TGTGCCAGCTGGAGCGGGTGGATTAACAATGAGCAGTTCTTC. It encodes CASWSGWINNEQFF.

This clonotype has just a few counts. The J gene is TRBJ2-1, the V gene TRBV6-2 or TRBV6-3; D is uncertain. Per germline, CDR1 MNHEY and CDR2 SVGEGT. The V and J ends lost 4 bases and 3 bases respectively, with 7 bases between them. The CDR3 totals 13 residues. CDR3 amino acids: CASSSAIYNEQFF. The CDR3 nucleotides read TGTGCCAGCAGTTCGGCGATCTACAATGAGCAGTTCTTC.

This clonotype has at least ten counts. The junction and the germline gene differ at one end; a read error may be behind it. J is TRBJ1-1 and V is TRBV5-1; possible D gene TRBD1, 5 bases. The CDR3 contains 14 residues. CDR1 and CDR2 from the germline V gene are SGHRS and YFSETQ. CDR3 sequence reads: CASSLLQGNTEAFF. Written as DNA, the CDR3 is TGTGCCAGCAGTTTACTTCAGGGGAACACTGAAGCTTTCTTT.

This clonotype was recorded a few times. V gene TRBV9 combines with J gene TRBJ2-7, with D uncertain. V lost 0 bases to trimming and J lost 7 bases, with 5 bases between them. The germline gives CDR1 SGDLS, CDR2 YYNGEE. CDR3 length equals 11 residues. In DNA form, the CDR3 reads TGTGCCAGCAGCGTAGGTGTTGAGCAGTACTTC. It is translated as CASSVGVEQYF. Based on the CDR3 plus reference TRBV9 and TRBJ2-7, the full variable domain is DSGVTQTPKHLITATGQRVTLRCSPRSGDLSVYWYQQSLDQGLQFLIQYYNGEERAKGNILERFSAQQFPDLHSELNLSSLELGDSALYFCASSVGVEQYFGPGTRLTVT.

This clonotype was seen more than once but under ten times. This chain links TRBV7-3 with TRBJ1-5; no clear D. CDR3 length: 18 amino acids. Between the trimmed V and J ends, which lost 5 bases and 0 bases, there was a span of 20 bases. Germline-derived CDR1 and CDR2 are SGHTA and FQGTGA. In DNA form, the CDR3 reads TGTGCCAGCAGCCCCCATTTGAAGAAGGGCTTTAGCAATCAGCCCCAGCATTTT. Residues: CASSPHLKKGFSNQPQHF.

In this sample, this clonotype turned up a few times. The chain links TRBV3-1 to TRBJ2-3; no clear D gene. From germline, CDR1 is LGHDT and CDR2 YNNKEL (reference sequence). This CDR3 is 14 amino acids long. The germline V and J ends were trimmed by 2 bases and 4 bases, with 10 bases remaining between them. CDR3 residues: CASSQFTFADTQYF. The CDR3 DNA reads as TGTGCCAGCAGCCAATTTACCTTCGCAGATACGCAGTATTTT.

This clonotype was observed a few times. This chain joins TRBV6-2 or TRBV6-3 and TRBJ2-5; a possible D gene is TRBD2 (6 bases). Trimming took off 5 bases at V and 4 bases at J, with 23 bases between the two ends. Per the germline V gene, CDR1 is MNHEY and CDR2 is SVGEGT. The CDR3 covers 17 residues. Here the CDR3 reads CASSPGVMRGFGETQYF. The CDR3 DNA reads TGTGCCAGCAGTCCGGGAGTTATGCGGGGATTTGGAGAGACCCAGTACTTC.

As for this clonotype: Sequence at one end of the junction differs from germline and may be a read error. The rearrangement joins TRBV29-1 to TRBJ1-1; weak D call: TRBD1 (5 bases). Germline CDR1 SQVTM, CDR2 ANQGSEA. CDR3 size: 14 residues. CDR3 residues: CSAQGLPGNTKAFF. The DNA of the CDR3 is TGCAGCGCCCAGGGTCTTCCGGGGAACACTAAAGCTTTCTTT. Drawing the rest from reference TRBV29-1 and TRBJ1-1, the complete variable domain is SAVISQKPSRDICQRGTSLTIQCQVDSQVTMMFWYRQQPGQSLTLIATANQGSEATYESGFVIDKFPISRPNLTFSTLTVSNMSPEDSSIYLCSAQGLPGNTKAFFGQGTRLTVV.

The CDR3 loop reads CASSPQLARNQPQHF. DNA for the CDR3: TGTGCCAGCAGCCCCCAGCTAGCGCGCAATCAGCCCCAGCATTTT. The chain uses TRBV7-2 and TRBJ1-5, with D uncertain. With 5 bases removed from V and 2 bases from J, the gap between germline ends came to 13 bases. The CDR3 has 15 amino acids. The germline gives CDR1 SGHTA, CDR2 FQGNSA.

This clonotype was picked up many times. This chain joins TRBV12-3 or TRBV12-4 and TRBJ2-7, with 10 bases lining up with TRBD1. V dropped 6 bases and J dropped 4; count of bases not matched to a gene: 9. CDR3 length: 15 residues. Here the CDR3 reads CASSRQGAYWYEQYF. The CDR3 DNA is TGTGCCAGCAGCCGACAGGGGGCGTATTGGTACGAGCAGTACTTC.

V is TRBV12-3 or TRBV12-4 and J is TRBJ2-3; D not resolved. V was shortened by 2 bases and J by 2 bases, with 8 bases between the two germline ends. This CDR3 region has 14 residues. The CDR3, as DNA: TGTGCCAGCAGTTTATGGGCCACCACAGATACGCAGTATTTT. Protein sequence: CASSLWATTDTQYF.

The V gene is TRBV6-1, the J gene TRBJ1-6; no clear D. The CDR3 has 14 amino acids. Germline V gene data show CDR1 as MNHNS and CDR2 as SASEGT. V was shortened by 5 bases and J by 0 bases, with 5 bases between the two germline ends. This chain's CDR3 is CASSPVSYNSPLHF. The CDR3 DNA reads TGTGCCAGCAGTCCAGTCTCCTATAATTCACCCCTCCACTTT.

This clonotype was counted between two and nine times. The V gene is TRBV30, the J gene TRBJ2-7; 10 bases are shared with TRBD1. Trimming cost V 4 bases and J 10 bases; bases outside gene matches: 22. The CDR3 is made up of 17 amino acids. Germline assignment: CDR1 GTSNPN and CDR2 SVGIG (reference sequence). The CDR3 bases are TGTGCCTGGAATACTGACAGGGGGCGCCTCCCTGGGACCCACCAGTACTTC. Amino acids: CAWNTDRGRLPGTHQYF.

V gene TRBV2 combines with J gene TRBJ1-2; D is ambiguous. CDR1 and CDR2 (germline): SNHLY, FYNNEI. The germline V and J ends were trimmed by 8 bases and 4 bases, with 17 bases remaining between them. The CDR3 loop spans 14 amino acids. The DNA for the CDR3 is TGTGCCAGCCGACAAATCACAGACCTCTATGGCTACACCTTC. Its protein is CASRQITDLYGYTF.

This chain joins TRBV5-1 and TRBJ2-5, with D unclear. The V gene lost 0 bases and the J gene lost 3 bases, with 9 bases spanning the gap. This CDR3 has 14 amino acids. CDR1 and CDR2 from the germline V gene are SGHRS and YFSETQ. CDR3 loop: CASSLESPKETQYF. The CDR3 nucleotides are TGCGCCAGCAGCTTGGAGTCACCTAAAGAGACCCAGTACTTC.

This clonotype was picked up a small number of times. The chain is built from TRBV5-1 and TRBJ1-6, with unresolved D. The CDR3 spans 12 residues. Trimming pared 2 bases from V and 12 bases from J, leaving 9 bases between. The V gene's germline CDR1 is SGHRS and CDR2 YFSETQ. The chain's CDR3 is CASSFGEQPLHF. CDR3 nucleotides: TGCGCCAGCAGCTTCGGCGAGCAACCCCTCCACTTT.